This T cell receptor (beta chain) is from a study of blood T cell repertoires in COVID-19. At the level of the study: There were acute and convalescent COVID-19 samples, and they came from the United States, Italy and Spain.

The method was immunoSEQ multiplex PCR; TCRdb's version includes in-frame clones alone and lacks a portion of them. The sample shows 300,000 or so clones, more than 75% of them seen only once. Recovered Cohort 3 donors showed two negative PCRs, clearance, or symptom resolution. J gave up 0 bases and V 2 bases, and 12 bases lay outside the gene matches. This CDR3 is 19 amino acids long. The V gene's germline CDR1 is KGHSH and CDR2 LQKENI. This chain uses TRBV18 with TRBJ1-3, with TRBD1 matching over 8 bases. The clonotype was recovered from a man aged 55 to 69 who had recovered from COVID-19. The sample comprised PBMCs or T cells enriched from blood (not recorded which). This chain's CDR3 is CASSPNRGRGQSSGNTIYF. DNA of the CDR3: TGTGCCAGCTCACCAAACCGGGGCAGGGGGCAGAGCTCTGGAAACACCATATATTTT.